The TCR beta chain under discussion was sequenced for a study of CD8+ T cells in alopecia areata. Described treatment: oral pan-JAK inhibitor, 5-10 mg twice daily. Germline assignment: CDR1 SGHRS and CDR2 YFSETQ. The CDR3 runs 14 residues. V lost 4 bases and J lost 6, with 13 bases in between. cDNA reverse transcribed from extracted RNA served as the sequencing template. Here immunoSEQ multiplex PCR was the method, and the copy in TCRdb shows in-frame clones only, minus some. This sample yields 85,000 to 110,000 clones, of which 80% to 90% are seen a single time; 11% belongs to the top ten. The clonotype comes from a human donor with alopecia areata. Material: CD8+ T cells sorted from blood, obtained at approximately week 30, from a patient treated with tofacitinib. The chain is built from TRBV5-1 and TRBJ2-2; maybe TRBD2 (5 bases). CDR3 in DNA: TGCGCCAGCAGCCCTGGACTCGGACCCGGGGAGCTGTTTTTT. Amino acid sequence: CASSPGLGPGELFF.